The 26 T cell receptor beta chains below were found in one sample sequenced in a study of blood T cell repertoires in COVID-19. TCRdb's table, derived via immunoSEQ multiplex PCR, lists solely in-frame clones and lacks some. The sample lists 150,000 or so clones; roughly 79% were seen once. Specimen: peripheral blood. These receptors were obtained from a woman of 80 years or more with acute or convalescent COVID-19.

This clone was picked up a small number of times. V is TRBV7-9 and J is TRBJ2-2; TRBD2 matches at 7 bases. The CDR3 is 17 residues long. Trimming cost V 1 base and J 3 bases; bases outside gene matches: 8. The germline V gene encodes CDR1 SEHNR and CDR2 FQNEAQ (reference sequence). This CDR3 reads CASSLVLASGYTGELFF. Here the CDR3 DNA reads TGTGCCAGCAGCTTAGTATTGGCTAGCGGATACACCGGGGAGCTGTTTTTT.

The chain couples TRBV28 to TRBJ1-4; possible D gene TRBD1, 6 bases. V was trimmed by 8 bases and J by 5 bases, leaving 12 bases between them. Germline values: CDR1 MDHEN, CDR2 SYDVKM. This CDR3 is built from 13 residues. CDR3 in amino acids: CASYRGTNEKLFF. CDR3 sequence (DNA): TGTGCCAGCTATAGAGGGACAAATGAAAAACTGTTTTTT.

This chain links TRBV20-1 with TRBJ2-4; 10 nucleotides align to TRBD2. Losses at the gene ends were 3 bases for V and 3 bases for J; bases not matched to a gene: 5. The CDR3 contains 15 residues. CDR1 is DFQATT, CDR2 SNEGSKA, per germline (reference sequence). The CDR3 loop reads CSASKLAGLKNIQYF. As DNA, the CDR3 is TGCAGTGCTAGTAAACTAGCGGGGCTCAAAAACATTCAGTACTTC.

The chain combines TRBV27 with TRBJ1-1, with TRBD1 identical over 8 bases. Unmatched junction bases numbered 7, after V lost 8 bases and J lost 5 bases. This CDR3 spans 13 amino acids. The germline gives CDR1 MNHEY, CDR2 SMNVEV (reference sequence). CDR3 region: CASATGVGTEAFF. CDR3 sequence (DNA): TGTGCCAGCGCGACAGGGGTTGGGACTGAAGCTTTCTTT.

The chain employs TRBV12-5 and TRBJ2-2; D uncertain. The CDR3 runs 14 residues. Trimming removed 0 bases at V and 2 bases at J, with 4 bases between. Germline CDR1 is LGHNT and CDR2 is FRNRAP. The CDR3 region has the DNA TGTGCTAGTGGTTTGGTTCCAAACACCGGGGAGCTGTTTTTT. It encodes CASGLVPNTGELFF.

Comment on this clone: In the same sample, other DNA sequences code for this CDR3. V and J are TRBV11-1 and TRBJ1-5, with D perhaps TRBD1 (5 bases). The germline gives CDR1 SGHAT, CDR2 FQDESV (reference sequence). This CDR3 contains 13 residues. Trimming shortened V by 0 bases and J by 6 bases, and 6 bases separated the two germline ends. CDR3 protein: CASSLAQGQPQHF. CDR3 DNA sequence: TGTGCCAGCAGCTTAGCCCAGGGTCAGCCCCAGCATTTT.

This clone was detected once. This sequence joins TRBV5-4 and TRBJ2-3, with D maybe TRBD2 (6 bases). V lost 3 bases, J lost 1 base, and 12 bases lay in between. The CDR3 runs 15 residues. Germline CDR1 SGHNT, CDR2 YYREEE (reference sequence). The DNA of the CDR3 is TGTGCCAGCAGCTCCGGGGGTAGCGGCACAGATACGCAGTATTTT. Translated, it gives CASSSGGSGTDTQYF.

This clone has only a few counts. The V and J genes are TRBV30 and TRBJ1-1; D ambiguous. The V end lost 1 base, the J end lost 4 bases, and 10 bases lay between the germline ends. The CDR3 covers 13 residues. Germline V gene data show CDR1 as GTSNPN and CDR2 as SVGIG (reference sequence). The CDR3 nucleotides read TGTGCCTGGAGTGATACACCGGGCACTGAAGCTTTCTTT. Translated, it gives CAWSDTPGTEAFF.

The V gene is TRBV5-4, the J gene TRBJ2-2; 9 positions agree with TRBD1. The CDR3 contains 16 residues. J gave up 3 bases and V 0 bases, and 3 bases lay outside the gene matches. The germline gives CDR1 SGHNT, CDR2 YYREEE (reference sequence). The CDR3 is CASSLGGQGYTGELFF. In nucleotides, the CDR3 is TGTGCCAGCAGCTTGGGGGGACAGGGTTACACCGGGGAGCTGTTTTTT.

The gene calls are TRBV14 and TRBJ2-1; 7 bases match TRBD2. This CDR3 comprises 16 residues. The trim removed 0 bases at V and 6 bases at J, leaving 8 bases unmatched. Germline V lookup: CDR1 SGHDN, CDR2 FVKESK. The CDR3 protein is CASSQDWGEGRNEQFF. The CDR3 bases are TGTGCCAGCAGCCAAGATTGGGGGGAGGGCCGCAATGAGCAGTTCTTC.

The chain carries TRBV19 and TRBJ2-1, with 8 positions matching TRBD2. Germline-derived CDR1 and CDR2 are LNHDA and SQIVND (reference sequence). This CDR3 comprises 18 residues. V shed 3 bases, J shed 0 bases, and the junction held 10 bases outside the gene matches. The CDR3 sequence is CASSIGGAAKSSYNEQFF. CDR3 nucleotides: TGTGCCAGTAGTATCGGGGGGGCGGCCAAGAGCTCCTACAATGAGCAGTTCTTC. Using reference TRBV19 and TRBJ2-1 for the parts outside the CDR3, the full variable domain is DGGITQSPKYLFRKEGQNVTLSCEQNLNHDAMYWYRQDPGQGLRLIYYSQIVNDFQKGDIAEGYSVSREKKESFPLTVTSAQKNPTAFYLCASSIGGAAKSSYNEQFFGPGTRLTVL.

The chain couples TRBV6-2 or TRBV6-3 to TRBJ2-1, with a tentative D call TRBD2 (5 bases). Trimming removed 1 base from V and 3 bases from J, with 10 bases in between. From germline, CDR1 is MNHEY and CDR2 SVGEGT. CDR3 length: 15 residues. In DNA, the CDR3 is TGTGCCAGCAGTTACTTAAGTGGGAGCTACAATGAGCAGTTCTTC. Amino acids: CASSYLSGSYNEQFF.

The CDR3 reads CASSLAAETNEQFF. CDR3 nucleotides: TGCGCCAGCAGCTTGGCCGCGGAAACCAATGAGCAGTTCTTC. The rearrangement links TRBV5-1 to TRBJ2-1; D unclear. Trimming left V 0 bases short and J 6 bases short, with 10 bases between. There are 14 residues in the CDR3. Looked up from germline, CDR1 is SGHRS and CDR2 is YFSETQ.

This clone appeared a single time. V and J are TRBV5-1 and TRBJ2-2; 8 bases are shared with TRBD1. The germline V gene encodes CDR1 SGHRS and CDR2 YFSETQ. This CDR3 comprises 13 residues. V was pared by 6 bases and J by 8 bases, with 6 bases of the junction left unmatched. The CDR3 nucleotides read TGCGCCAGCAAGGACGACAGGGGTGGGGAGCTGTTTTTT. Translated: CASKDDRGGELFF.

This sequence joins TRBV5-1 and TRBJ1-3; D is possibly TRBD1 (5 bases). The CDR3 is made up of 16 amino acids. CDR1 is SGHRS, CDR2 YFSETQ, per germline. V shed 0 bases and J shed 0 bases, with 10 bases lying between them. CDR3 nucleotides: TGCGCCAGCAGCTTGGCGGGGGGAACCTCTGGAAACACCATATATTTT. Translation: CASSLAGGTSGNTIYF.

The DNA of the CDR3 is TGCAGCGTTGAATCCTTAAACTATGGCTACACCTTC. Its protein is CSVESLNYGYTF. J is TRBJ1-2 and V is TRBV29-1, with D uncertain. The germline V gene has CDR1 SQVTM and CDR2 ANQGSEA. Trimming cost V 2 bases and J 2 bases, with 6 bases left between them. The CDR3 consists of 12 residues.

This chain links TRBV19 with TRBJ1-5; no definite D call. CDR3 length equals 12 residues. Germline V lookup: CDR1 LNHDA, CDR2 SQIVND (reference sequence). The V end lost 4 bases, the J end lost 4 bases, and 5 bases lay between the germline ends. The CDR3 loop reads CASSTRNQPQHF. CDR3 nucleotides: TGTGCCAGTAGTACCAGGAATCAGCCCCAGCATTTT.

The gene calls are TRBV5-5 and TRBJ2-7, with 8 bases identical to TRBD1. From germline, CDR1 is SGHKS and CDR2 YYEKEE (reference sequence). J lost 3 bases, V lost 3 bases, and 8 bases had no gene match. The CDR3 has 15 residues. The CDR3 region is CASSYPGTGVYEQYF. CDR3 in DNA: TGTGCCAGCAGCTACCCCGGGACAGGTGTCTACGAGCAGTACTTC.

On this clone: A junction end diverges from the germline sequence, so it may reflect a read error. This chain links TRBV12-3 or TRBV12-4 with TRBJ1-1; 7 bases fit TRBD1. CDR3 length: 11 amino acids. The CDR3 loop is CASYRQGAQIF. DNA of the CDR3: TGTGCCAGCTACAGACAGGGCGCACAAATCTTT.

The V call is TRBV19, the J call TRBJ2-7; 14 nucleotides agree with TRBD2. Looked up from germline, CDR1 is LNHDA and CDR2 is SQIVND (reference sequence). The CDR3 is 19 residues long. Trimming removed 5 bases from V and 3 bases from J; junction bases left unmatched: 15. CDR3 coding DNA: TGTGCCAGTAGTCCCCGGACTAGCGGGAGGCTCCTCGGGATCTACGAGCAGTACTTC. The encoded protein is CASSPRTSGRLLGIYEQYF.

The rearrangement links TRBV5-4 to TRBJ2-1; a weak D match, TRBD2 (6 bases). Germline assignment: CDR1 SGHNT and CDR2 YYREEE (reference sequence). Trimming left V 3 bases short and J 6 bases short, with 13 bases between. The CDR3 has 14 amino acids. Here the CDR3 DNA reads TGTGCCAGCAGCTGGACGGGAGAAGGCAATGAGCAGTTCTTC. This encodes CASSWTGEGNEQFF. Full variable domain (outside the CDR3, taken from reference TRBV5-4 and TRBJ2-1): ETGVTQSPTHLIKTRGQQVTLRCSSQSGHNTVSWYQQALGQGPQFIFQYYREEENGRGNFPPRFSGLQFPNYSSELNVNALELDDSALYLCASSWTGEGNEQFFGPGTRLTVL.

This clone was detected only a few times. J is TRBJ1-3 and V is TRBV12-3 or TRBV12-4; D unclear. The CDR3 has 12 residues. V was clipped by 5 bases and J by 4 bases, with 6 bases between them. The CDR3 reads CASSLSGNTIYF. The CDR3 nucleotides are TGTGCCAGCAGTCTATCCGGAAACACCATATATTTT.

The CDR3: CASSYPGQGAYEQYF. CDR3 sequence (DNA): TGTGCCAGCAGTTACCCGGGACAGGGGGCCTACGAGCAGTACTTC. The rearrangement uses TRBV6-6 and TRBJ2-7, with 11 bases fitting TRBD1. Germline lookup yields CDR1 MNHNY and CDR2 SVGAGI (reference sequence). The CDR3 loop spans 15 amino acids. V shed 2 bases, J shed 2 bases, and the junction held 2 bases outside the gene matches.

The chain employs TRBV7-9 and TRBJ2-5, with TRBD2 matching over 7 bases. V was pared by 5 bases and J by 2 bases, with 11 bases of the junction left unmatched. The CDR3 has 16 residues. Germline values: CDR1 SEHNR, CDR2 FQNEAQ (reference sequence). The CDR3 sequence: CASSPYVGSGQETQYF. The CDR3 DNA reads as TGTGCCAGCAGCCCCTACGTGGGTAGCGGGCAAGAGACCCAGTACTTC.

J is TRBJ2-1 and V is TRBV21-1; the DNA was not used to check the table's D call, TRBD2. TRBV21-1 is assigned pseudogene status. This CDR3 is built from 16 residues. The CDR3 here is CASSRGQANENNEQFF. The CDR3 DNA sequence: TGTGCCAGCAGCCGAGGGCAAGCGAATGAAAACAATGAGCAGTTCTTC.

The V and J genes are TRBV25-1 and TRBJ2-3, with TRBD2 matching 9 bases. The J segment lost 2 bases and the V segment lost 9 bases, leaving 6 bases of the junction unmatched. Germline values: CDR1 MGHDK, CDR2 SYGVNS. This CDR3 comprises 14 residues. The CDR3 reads CASTLAGYTDTQYF. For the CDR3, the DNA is TGTGCCAGTACGCTAGCGGGGTACACAGATACGCAGTATTTT.